The sequence of this T cell receptor beta chain was determined in a study of a mutant IDH1 vaccine in newly diagnosed glioma. Study background: The start of vaccination came 4-6 weeks after radiotherapy alone, or with temozolomide cycles.

With respect to this clone: Its antigen is still unknown.

The time point is: week 5, during vaccination. Each dose delivered 300 ug of mutant IDH1 20-mer peptide subcutaneously with imiquimod. Trimming pared 4 bases from V and 4 bases from J, leaving 16 bases between. Germline-derived CDR1 and CDR2 are SEHNR and FQNEAQ (reference sequence). CDR3 size: 15 residues. Generated by immunoSEQ multiplex PCR, the TCRdb table keeps only in-frame clones and is missing some. The data hold over 30,000 clones, with about 86% observed a single time. This clonotype was sampled from a man aged 30-40 years with glioma. This material consisted of PBMCs, taken from a glioma patient whose treatment included an IDH1 peptide vaccine. This chain uses TRBV7-9 with TRBJ2-5; perhaps D is TRBD1 or TRBD2 (5 bases each). The CDR3 DNA sequence: TGTGCCAGCAGCTCATGGGGCGGGCCCGGAGAGACCCAGTACTTC. Protein product: CASSSWGGPGETQYF. The variable domain in full, with the rest retrieved from reference TRBV7-9 and TRBJ2-5, is DTGVSQNPRHKITKRGQNVTFRCDPISEHNRLYWYRQTLGQGPEFLTYFQNEAQLEKSRLLSDRFSAERPKGSFSTLEIQRTEQGDSAMYLCASSSWGGPGETQYFGPGTRLLVL.